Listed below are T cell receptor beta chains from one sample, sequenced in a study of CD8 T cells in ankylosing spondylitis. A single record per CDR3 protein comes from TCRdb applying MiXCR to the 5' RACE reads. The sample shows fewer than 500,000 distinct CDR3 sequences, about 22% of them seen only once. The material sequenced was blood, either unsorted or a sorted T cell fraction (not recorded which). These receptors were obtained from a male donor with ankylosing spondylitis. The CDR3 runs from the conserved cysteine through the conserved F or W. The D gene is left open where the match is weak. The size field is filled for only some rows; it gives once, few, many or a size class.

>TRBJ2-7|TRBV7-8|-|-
CASSSSLLDYEQYF
TGTGCCAGCAGCTCCTCCTTACTCGACTACGAGCAGTACTTC
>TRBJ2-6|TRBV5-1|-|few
CASSFIGAGANVLTF
TGCGCCAGCAGCTTTATCGGGGCCGGGGCCAACGTCCTGACTTTC
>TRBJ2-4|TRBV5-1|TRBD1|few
CASSADRGQDIQYF
TGCGCCAGCAGCGCCGACAGGGGGCAAGACATTCAGTACTTC
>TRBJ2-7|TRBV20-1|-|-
CSARGGVVPYEQYF
TGCAGTGCTAGGGGTGGGGTAGTGCCCTACGAGCAGTACTTC
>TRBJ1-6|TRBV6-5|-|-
CASSYSTAGSPLHF
TGTGCCAGCAGTTACTCGACGGCCGGATCACCCCTCCACTTT
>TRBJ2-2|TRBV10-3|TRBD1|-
CAIRGQGIGELFF
TGTGCCATCAGGGGACAGGGCATCGGGGAGCTGTTTTTT
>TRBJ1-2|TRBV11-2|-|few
CASSLPNRVGGYTF
TGTGCCAGCAGCTTACCAAACAGGGTAGGCGGCTACACCTTC
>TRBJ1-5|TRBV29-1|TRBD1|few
CSVAGTGGHQPQHF
TGCAGCGTAGCCGGGACAGGGGGCCATCAGCCCCAGCATTTT
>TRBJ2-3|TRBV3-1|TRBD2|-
CASSQWGTSGPSSTDTQYF
TGTGCCAGCAGCCAATGGGGGACTAGCGGCCCGAGCAGCACAGATACGCAGTATTTT
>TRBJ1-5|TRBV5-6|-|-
CASSFGRGQPQHF
TGTGCCAGCAGCTTTGGCAGGGGTCAGCCCCAGCATTTT
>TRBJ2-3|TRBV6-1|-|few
CASSLRDWQDTQYF
TGTGCCAGCAGTCTCCGGGACTGGCAAGATACGCAGTATTTT
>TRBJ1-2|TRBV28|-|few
CASSSGRYGYTF
TGTGCCAGCAGTTCAGGGAGGTATGGCTACACCTTC
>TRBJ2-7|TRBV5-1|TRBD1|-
CASSFNRGEHEQYF
TGCGCCAGCAGCTTTAACAGGGGGGAACACGAGCAGTACTTC
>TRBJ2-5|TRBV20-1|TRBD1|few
CSARAGQGIQETQYF
TGCAGTGCTAGAGCTGGACAGGGGATACAAGAGACCCAGTACTTC
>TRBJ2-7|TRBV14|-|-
CASSRAGSHEQYF
TGTGCCAGCAGCCGGGCGGGATCCCACGAGCAGTACTTC
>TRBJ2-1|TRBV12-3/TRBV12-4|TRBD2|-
CASKEAGEGDF
TGTGCCAGCAAGGAAGCGGGAGAGGGGGACTTC
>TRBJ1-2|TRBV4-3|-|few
CASSQDQVGFYGYTF
TGCGCCAGCAGCCAAGATCAAGTGGGCTTCTATGGCTACACCTTC
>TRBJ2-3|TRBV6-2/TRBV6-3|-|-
CASRLMGANPTDTQYF
TGTGCCAGCAGGCTGATGGGGGCAAACCCCACAGATACGCAGTATTTT
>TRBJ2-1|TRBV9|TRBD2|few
CASSVQLAGLYNEQFF
TGTGCCAGCAGCGTCCAACTAGCGGGCCTTTACAATGAGCAGTTCTTC
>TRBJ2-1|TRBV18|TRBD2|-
CASSAGDSNEQFF
TGTGCCAGCTCAGCGGGAGATAGCAATGAGCAGTTCTTC
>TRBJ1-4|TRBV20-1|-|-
CSARSDGGANEKLFF
TGCAGTGCTAGATCCGACGGTGGTGCTAATGAAAAACTGTTTTTT
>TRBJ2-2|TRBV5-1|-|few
CASSLASADTGELFF
TGCGCCAGCAGCTTGGCTTCAGCGGACACCGGGGAGCTGTTTTTT
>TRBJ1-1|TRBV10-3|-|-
CAIAGRVVTEAFF
TGTGCCATCGCTGGACGCGTTGTCACTGAAGCTTTCTTT
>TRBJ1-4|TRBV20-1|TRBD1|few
CSADPGQGNEKLFF
TGCAGTGCGGATCCGGGACAGGGTAATGAAAAACTGTTTTTT
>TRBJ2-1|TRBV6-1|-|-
CASSLQREWYNEQFF
TGTGCCAGCAGCCTACAGCGAGAGTGGTACAATGAGCAGTTCTTC
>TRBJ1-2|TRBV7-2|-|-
CASSLEFLRYGYTF
TGTGCCAGCAGCTTAGAGTTTTTGAGATATGGCTACACCTTC
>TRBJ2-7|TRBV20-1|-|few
CSAKKSGQNEQYF
TGCAGTGCTAAAAAATCGGGACAAAACGAGCAGTACTTC
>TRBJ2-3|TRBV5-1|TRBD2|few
CASSLGLAGDGDTQYF
TGCGCCAGCAGCTTGGGACTAGCGGGAGATGGAGATACGCAGTATTTT
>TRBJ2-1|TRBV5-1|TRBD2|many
CASSATSGIQGEQFF
TGCGCCAGCAGCGCTACTAGCGGTATTCAAGGTGAGCAGTTCTTC
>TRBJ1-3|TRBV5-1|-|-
CASSAEAAGNTIYF
TGCGCCAGCAGCGCGGAGGCCGCTGGAAACACCATATATTTT
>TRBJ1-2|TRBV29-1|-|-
CSVEDRQSHLANYGYTF
TGCAGCGTTGAAGATCGTCAGAGTCACCTAGCTAACTATGGCTACACCTTC